These 16 T cell receptor beta chains share one sample of origin, sequenced in a study of shared clonotypes between healthy human individuals. TCRdb's table, derived via immunoSEQ multiplex PCR, lists solely in-frame clones and lacks some. The sample records hundreds of thousands of clones, 96% being singletons. The sequencing sample was made of memory CD8+ T cells sorted from blood. Subset specified: CD45RO+ cells pooled with CCR7-negative TemRA cells. The source of these receptors is a young man in good health.

The V call is TRBV5-1, the J call TRBJ2-1, with 11 bases matching TRBD2. Germline V gene lookup returns CDR1 SGHRS and CDR2 YFSETQ. With 2 bases clipped from V and 8 bases from J, the junction kept 3 bases outside the gene matches. The CDR3 is 14 amino acids. The CDR3 region has the DNA TGCGCCAGCAGCTTACTAGCGGGAGATGATGAGCAGTTCTTC. Its protein is CASSLLAGDDEQFF.

V and J are TRBV19 and TRBJ2-7; tentatively, D is TRBD2 (7 bases). The CDR3 runs to 14 residues. Trimming took 8 bases from V and 4 from J, leaving 18 bases between them. The germline CDR1 and CDR2 sequences are LNHDA and SQIVND (reference sequence). The CDR3 nucleotides read TGTGCCAGTCATGACTTCGGGGGGCTTTACGAGCAGTACTTC. It translates to CASHDFGGLYEQYF.

The chain links TRBV5-6 to TRBJ2-1; 9 bases are shared with TRBD1. The CDR3 extends over 13 amino acids. J was trimmed by 7 bases and V by 4 bases; bases with no gene match: 3. Germline values: CDR1 SGHDT, CDR2 YYEEEE. The CDR3: CASSPGQGNEQFF. The CDR3, as DNA: TGTGCCAGCAGCCCGGGACAGGGTAATGAGCAGTTCTTC.

In DNA, the CDR3 is TGTGCCACGCAGATCGATCAGCCCCAGCATTTT. It is translated as CATQIDQPQHF. The chain carries TRBV6-1 and TRBJ1-5; no reliable D call. Germline loops: CDR1 MNHNS, CDR2 SASEGT. V lost 10 bases and J 5 bases, leaving 9 bases between the germline ends. The CDR3 loop spans 11 amino acids.

This clone was seen once. The genes are TRBV15 and TRBJ2-1; maybe TRBD2 (6 bases). CDR1 is LNHNV and CDR2 is YYDKDF in the germline V gene (reference sequence). This CDR3 spans 20 amino acids. Deletions cut 1 base from V and 4 bases from J, with 26 bases between. The CDR3 sequence is CATSRAASPSSGFPYNEQFF. In DNA form, the CDR3 reads TGTGCCACCAGCAGAGCGGCTTCCCCTTCCAGCGGGTTCCCTTACAATGAGCAGTTCTTC.

V is TRBV5-1 and J is TRBJ2-7, with no clear D. V was trimmed by 0 bases and J by 3 bases, leaving 10 bases between them. CDR1 and CDR2 from the germline V gene are SGHRS and YFSETQ. This CDR3 spans 14 amino acids. The CDR3 here is CASSLASVVYEQYF. CDR3 sequence (DNA): TGCGCCAGCAGCTTGGCAAGCGTTGTCTACGAGCAGTACTTC.

V and J are TRBV30 and TRBJ2-1, with D perhaps matching TRBD2 (6 bases). Per germline, CDR1 GTSNPN and CDR2 SVGIG (reference sequence). Trimming took 0 bases from V and 3 from J, leaving 12 bases between them. The CDR3 totals 15 residues. The CDR3 here is CAWSVLLARYNEQFF. For the CDR3, the DNA is TGTGCCTGGAGTGTACTGCTAGCGCGCTACAATGAGCAGTTCTTC.

The V and J genes are TRBV11-2 and TRBJ2-3; D call uncertain. The CDR3 extends over 12 amino acids. CDR1 is SGHAT and CDR2 is FQNNGV in the germline V gene. V was shortened by 2 bases and J by 8 bases, with 8 bases between the two germline ends. CDR3 DNA: TGTGCCAGCAGCTTACCGCGGCGTACGCAGTATTTT. It is translated as CASSLPRRTQYF.

The rearrangement uses TRBV10-3 and TRBJ2-2; 9 positions match TRBD1. The germline CDR1 and CDR2 sequences are ENHRY and SYGVKD. V was pared by 0 bases and J by 7 bases, with 3 bases of the junction left unmatched. The CDR3 contains 15 residues. DNA for the CDR3: TGTGCCATCAGTGAGTCTGGGACAGGGTACGGGGAGCTGTTTTTT. As protein: CAISESGTGYGELFF.

In nucleotides, the CDR3 is TGTGCCAGCAGCTTCTCTGCCGGCTACGAGCAGTACTTC. Translated: CASSFSAGYEQYF. V is TRBV7-9 and J is TRBJ2-7, with D unresolved. The CDR3 totals 13 residues. V was clipped by 3 bases and J by 3 bases, with 9 bases between them. Germline CDR1 SEHNR, CDR2 FQNEAQ (reference sequence).

The gene calls are TRBV5-3 and TRBJ1-5; 9 nucleotides agree with TRBD1. TRBV5-3 qualifies as an ORF whose function is uncertain. The CDR3 totals 18 residues. Losses at the gene ends were 0 bases for V and 3 bases for J; bases not matched to a gene: 10. CDR3 DNA: TGTGCCAGAAGCTTGGCACGGACAGGGGAGAACATCAATCAGCCCCAGCATTTT. As protein: CARSLARTGENINQPQHF.

This sequence joins TRBV27 and TRBJ2-1, with TRBD2 identical over 8 bases. Trimming removed 3 bases from V and 6 bases from J; junction bases left unmatched: 4. Germline V gene data show CDR1 as MNHEY and CDR2 as SMNVEV (reference sequence). The CDR3 consists of 14 residues. CDR3 loop: CASSFGTSLNEQFF. For the CDR3, the DNA is TGTGCCAGCAGTTTCGGGACTAGTCTCAATGAGCAGTTCTTC.

This rearrangement joins TRBV6-6 to TRBJ2-5; D is perhaps TRBD1 (5 bases). V lost 2 bases and J 5 bases, leaving 6 bases between the germline ends. The CDR3 has 12 residues. Germline CDR1 is MNHNY and CDR2 is SVGAGI (reference sequence). CDR3 bases: TGTGCCAGCAGTTACAGGGGCGAGACCCAGTACTTC. Amino acid sequence: CASSYRGETQYF.

The chain recombines TRBV5-1 with TRBJ1-4; maybe TRBD1 (6 bases). The CDR3 sequence is 19 residues long. Germline CDR1 is SGHRS and CDR2 is YFSETQ. V was pared by 5 bases and J by 0 bases, with 23 bases between. CDR3 DNA: TGCGCCAGCAGTCCCGGAGGGGGAAGAGGTTACGCAACTAATGAAAAACTGTTTTTT. Its translation: CASSPGGGRGYATNEKLFF.

DNA for the CDR3: TGTGCCAGTAGTGCCTTATACAGGGAGGTAGGGGAGCTGTTTTTT. Translating it yields CASSALYREVGELFF. The rearrangement links TRBV19 to TRBJ2-2, with D perhaps given as TRBD1 or TRBD2 (6 bases each). Trimming removed 5 bases from V and 8 bases from J, with 18 bases in between. The CDR3 has 15 residues. Looked up from germline, CDR1 is LNHDA and CDR2 is SQIVND (reference sequence).

The chain is built from TRBV11-3 and TRBJ2-1, with D unresolved. This CDR3 region has 15 residues. Germline CDR1 and CDR2: SGHNT and YENEEA. V gave up 5 bases and J gave up 10 bases, with 21 bases separating them. CDR3 coding DNA: TGTGCCAGCAGCCATCTAGGGTCCCCTTTAAGGGAGCAGTTCTTC. It codes for CASSHLGSPLREQFF.